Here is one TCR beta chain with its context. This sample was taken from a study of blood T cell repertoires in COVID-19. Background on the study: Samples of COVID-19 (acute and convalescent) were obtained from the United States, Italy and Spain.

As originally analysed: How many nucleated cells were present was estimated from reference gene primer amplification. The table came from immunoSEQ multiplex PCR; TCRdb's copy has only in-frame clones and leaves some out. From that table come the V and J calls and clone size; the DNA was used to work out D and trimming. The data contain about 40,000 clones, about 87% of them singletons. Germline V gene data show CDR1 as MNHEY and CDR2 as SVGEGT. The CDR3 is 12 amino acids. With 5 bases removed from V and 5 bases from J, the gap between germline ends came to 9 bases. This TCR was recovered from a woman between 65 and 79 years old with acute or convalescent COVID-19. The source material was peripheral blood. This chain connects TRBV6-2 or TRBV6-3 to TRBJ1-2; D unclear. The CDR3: CASSPLRYGYTF. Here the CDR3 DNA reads TGTGCCAGCAGTCCCCTCCGTTATGGCTACACCTTC.